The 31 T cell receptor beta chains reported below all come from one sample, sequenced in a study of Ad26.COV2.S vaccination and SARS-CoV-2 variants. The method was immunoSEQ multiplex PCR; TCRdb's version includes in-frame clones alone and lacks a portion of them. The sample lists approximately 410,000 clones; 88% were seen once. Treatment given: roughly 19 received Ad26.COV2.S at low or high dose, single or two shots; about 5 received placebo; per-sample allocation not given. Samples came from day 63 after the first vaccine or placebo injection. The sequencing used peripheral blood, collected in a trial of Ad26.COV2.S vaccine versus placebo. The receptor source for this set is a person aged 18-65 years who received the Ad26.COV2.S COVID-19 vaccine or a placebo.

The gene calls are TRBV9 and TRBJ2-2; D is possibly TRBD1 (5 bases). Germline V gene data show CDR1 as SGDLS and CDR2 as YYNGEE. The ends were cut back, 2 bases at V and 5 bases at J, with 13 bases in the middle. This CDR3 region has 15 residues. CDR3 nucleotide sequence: TGTGCCAGCAGCGTCCAAGACGACAGAACCGGGGAGCTGTTTTTT. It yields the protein CASSVQDDRTGELFF.

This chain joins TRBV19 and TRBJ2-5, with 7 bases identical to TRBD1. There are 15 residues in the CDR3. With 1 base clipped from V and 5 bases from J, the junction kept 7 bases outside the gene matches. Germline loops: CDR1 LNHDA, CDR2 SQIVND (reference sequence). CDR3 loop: CASSIGTTGTETQYF. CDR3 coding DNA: TGTGCCAGTAGTATAGGCACGACAGGGACGGAGACCCAGTACTTC.

CDR3 sequence: CASSLTSLSSYEQYF. CDR3 nucleotides: TGTGCCAGCAGTTTGACTTCGTTGAGCTCCTACGAGCAGTACTTC. This chain connects TRBV28 to TRBJ2-7, with D hard to call. This CDR3 is 15 amino acids long. V was shortened by 3 bases and J by 0 bases, with 12 bases between the two germline ends. Germline V gene sequence: CDR1 MDHEN, CDR2 SYDVKM.

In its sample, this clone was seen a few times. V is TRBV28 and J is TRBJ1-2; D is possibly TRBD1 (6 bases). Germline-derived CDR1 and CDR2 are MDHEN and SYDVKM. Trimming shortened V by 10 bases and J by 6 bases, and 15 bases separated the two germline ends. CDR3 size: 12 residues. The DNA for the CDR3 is TGTGCCACCCAGACAGGCCTGGATGGCTACACCTTC. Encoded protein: CATQTGLDGYTF.

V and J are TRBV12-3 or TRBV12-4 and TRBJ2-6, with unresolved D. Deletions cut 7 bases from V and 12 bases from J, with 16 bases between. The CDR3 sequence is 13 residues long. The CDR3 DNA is TGTGCCAGCAAGATCAGGTCTATGAGCGTCCTGACTTTC. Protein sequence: CASKIRSMSVLTF.

CDR3 sequence: CSGGGVTGELFF. CDR3 DNA sequence: TGCAGCGGGGGCGGAGTCACCGGGGAGCTGTTTTTT. This chain joins TRBV29-1 and TRBJ2-2; possible D gene TRBD1, 5 bases. Trimming stripped 7 bases from V and 4 bases from J, with 10 bases between. The CDR3 has 12 residues. Per germline, CDR1 SQVTM and CDR2 ANQGSEA.

The CDR3 region is CASSRAGGFEKLFF. Here the CDR3 DNA reads TGTGCCAGCAGCCGTGCGGGGGGCTTTGAAAAACTGTTTTTT. The chain carries TRBV7-2 and TRBJ1-4, with TRBD1 as a possible D gene (6 bases). V was pared by 5 bases and J by 7 bases, with 14 bases between. Germline CDR1 SGHTA, CDR2 FQGNSA. The CDR3 spans 14 residues.

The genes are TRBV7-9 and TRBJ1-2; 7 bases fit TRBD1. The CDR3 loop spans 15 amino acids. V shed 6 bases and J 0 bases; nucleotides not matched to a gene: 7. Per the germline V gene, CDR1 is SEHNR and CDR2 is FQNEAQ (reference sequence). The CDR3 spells CASSRTGRANYGYTF. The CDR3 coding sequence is TGTGCCAGCAGTCGGACAGGCCGCGCTAACTATGGCTACACCTTC.

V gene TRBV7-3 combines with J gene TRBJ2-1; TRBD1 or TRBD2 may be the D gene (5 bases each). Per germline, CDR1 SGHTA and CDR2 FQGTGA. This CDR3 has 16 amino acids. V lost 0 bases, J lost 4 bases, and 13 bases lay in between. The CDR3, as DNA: TGTGCCAGCAGCTTAACGCCCGGGACGGAATACAATGAGCAGTTCTTC. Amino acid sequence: CASSLTPGTEYNEQFF.

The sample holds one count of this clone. Written as DNA, the CDR3 is TGTGCCAGCAGCTTAGGGGCCGGGTTTGAGCAGTACTTC. Its protein product is CASSLGAGFEQYF. V is TRBV7-3 and J is TRBJ2-7, with D possibly TRBD1 on 5 matching bases. The CDR3 extends over 13 amino acids. Trimming cost V 2 bases and J 7 bases, with 12 bases left between them. Germline-derived CDR1 and CDR2 are SGHTA and FQGTGA.

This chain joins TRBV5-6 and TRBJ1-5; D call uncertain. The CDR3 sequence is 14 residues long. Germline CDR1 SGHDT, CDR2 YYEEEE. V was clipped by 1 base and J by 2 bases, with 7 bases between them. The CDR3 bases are TGTGCCAGCAGCTTGACATTGGGCAATCAGCCCCAGCATTTT. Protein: CASSLTLGNQPQHF.

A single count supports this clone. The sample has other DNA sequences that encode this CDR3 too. DNA for the CDR3: TGCAGTGCCCCGGAGACCCAGTACTTC. Translating gives CSAPETQYF. This rearrangement joins TRBV20-1 to TRBJ2-5; no reliable D call. The CDR3 is made up of 9 amino acids. The V and J ends lost 6 bases and 5 bases respectively, with 4 bases between them. The germline CDR1 and CDR2 sequences are DFQATT and SNEGSKA (reference sequence).

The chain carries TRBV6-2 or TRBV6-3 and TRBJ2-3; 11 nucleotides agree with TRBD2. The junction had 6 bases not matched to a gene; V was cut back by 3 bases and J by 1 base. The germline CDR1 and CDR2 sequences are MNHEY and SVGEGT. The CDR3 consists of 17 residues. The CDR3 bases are TGTGCCAGCAGTTATATTGCTAGCGGGGGGCGCACAGATACGCAGTATTTT. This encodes CASSYIASGGRTDTQYF.

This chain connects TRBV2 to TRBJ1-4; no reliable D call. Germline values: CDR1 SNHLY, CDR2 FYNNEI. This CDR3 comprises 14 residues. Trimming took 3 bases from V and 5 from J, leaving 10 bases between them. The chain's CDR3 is CASSDPVQNEKLFF. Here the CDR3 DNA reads TGTGCCAGCAGTGACCCGGTCCAGAATGAAAAACTGTTTTTT. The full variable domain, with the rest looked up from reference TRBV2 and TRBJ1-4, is EPEVTQTPSHQVTQMGQEVILRCVPISNHLYFYWYRQILGQKVEFLVSFYNNEISEKSEIFDDQFSVERPDGSNFTLKIRSTKLEDSAMYFCASSDPVQNEKLFFGSGTQLSVL.

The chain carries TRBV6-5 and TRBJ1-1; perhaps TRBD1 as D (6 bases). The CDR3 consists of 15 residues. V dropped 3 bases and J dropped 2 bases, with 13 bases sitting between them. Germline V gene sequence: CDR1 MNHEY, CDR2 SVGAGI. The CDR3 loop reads CASSYGQKLNTEAFF. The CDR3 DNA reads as TGTGCCAGCAGTTATGGACAGAAACTCAACACTGAAGCTTTCTTT.

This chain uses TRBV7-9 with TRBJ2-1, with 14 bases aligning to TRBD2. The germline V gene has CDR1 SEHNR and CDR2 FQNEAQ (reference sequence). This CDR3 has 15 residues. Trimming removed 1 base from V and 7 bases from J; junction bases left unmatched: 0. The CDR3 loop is CASSLGLAGGNEQFF. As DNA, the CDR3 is TGTGCCAGCAGCTTAGGACTAGCGGGGGGGAATGAGCAGTTCTTC.

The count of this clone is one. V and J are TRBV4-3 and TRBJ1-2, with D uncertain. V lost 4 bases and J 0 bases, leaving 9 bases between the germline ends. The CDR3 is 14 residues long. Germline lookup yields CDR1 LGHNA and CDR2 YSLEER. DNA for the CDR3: TGCGCCAGCAGCCCCCATGGGGCTAACTATGGCTACACCTTC. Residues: CASSPHGANYGYTF.

CDR3 bases: TGTGCCAGCAGCACTCGAGGGGACTCCCCGAGCTCCTACAATGAGCAGTTCTTC. Residues: CASSTRGDSPSSYNEQFF. The V gene is TRBV7-2, the J gene TRBJ2-1, with a tentative D call TRBD2 (6 bases). There are 18 residues in the CDR3. Germline-derived CDR1 and CDR2 are SGHTA and FQGNSA. V was clipped by 5 bases and J by 0 bases, with 20 bases between them.

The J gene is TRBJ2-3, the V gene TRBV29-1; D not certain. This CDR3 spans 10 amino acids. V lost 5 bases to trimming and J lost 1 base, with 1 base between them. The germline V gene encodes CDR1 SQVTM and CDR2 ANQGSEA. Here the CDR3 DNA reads TGCAGCGTTCGCACAGATACGCAGTATTTT. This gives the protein CSVRTDTQYF.

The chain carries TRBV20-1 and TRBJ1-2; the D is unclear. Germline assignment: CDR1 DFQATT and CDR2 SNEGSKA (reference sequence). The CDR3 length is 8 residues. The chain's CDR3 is CSIYGYTF. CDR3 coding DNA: TGCAGCATCTACGGCTACACCTTC.

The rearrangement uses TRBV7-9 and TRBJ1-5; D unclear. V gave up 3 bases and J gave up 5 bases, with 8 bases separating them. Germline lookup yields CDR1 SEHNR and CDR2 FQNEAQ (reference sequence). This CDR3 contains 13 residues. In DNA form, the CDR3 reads TGTGCCAGCAGCTTTATGTCCGATCAGCCCCAGCATTTT. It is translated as CASSFMSDQPQHF. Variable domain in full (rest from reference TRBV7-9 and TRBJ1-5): DTGVSQNPRHKITKRGQNVTFRCDPISEHNRLYWYRQTLGQGPEFLTYFQNEAQLEKSRLLSDRFSAERPKGSFSTLEIQRTEQGDSAMYLCASSFMSDQPQHFGDGTRLSIL.

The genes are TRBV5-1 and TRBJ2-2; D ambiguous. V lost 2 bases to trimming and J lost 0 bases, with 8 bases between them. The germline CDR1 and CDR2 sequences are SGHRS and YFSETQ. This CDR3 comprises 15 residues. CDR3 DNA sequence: TGCGCCAGCAGCTTAGGCATTGCGAACACCGGGGAGCTGTTTTTT. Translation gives CASSLGIANTGELFF.

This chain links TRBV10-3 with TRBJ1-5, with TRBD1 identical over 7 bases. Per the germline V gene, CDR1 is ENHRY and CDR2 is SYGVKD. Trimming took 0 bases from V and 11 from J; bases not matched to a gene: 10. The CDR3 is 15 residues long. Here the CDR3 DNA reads TGTGCCATCAGTGAGTCGGGGGACAGTACACCGGCCCAGCATTTT. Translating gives CAISESGDSTPAQHF.

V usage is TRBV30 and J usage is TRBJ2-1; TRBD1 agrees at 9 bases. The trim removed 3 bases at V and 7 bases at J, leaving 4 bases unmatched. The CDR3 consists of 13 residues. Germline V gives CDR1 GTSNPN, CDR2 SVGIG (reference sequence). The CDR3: CAWRDRGRNEQFF. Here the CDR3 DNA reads TGTGCCTGGAGGGACAGGGGTCGGAATGAGCAGTTCTTC.

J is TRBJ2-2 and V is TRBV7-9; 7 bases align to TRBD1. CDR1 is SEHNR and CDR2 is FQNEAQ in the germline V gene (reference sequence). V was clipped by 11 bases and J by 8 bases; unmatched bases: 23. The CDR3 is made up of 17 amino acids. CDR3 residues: CAALRPRQGNMWGELFF. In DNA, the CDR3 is TGTGCCGCTCTCCGACCCCGACAGGGAAATATGTGGGGGGAGCTGTTTTTT.

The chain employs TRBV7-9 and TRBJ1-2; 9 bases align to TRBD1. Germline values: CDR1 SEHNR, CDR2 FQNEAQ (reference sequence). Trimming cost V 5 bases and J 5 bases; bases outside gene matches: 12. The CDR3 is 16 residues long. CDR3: CASSTLPDRGDYGYTF. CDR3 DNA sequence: TGTGCCAGCAGCACCCTACCCGACAGGGGGGATTATGGCTACACCTTC.

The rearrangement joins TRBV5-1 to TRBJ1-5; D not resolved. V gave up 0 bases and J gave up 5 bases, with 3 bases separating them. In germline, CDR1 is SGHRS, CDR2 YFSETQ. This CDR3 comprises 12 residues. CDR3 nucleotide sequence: TGCGCCAGCAGCTTGGAGCATCAGCCCCAGCATTTT. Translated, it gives CASSLEHQPQHF. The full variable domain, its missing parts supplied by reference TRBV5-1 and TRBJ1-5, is KAGVTQTPRYLIKTRGQQVTLSCSPISGHRSVSWYQQTPGQGLQFLFEYFSETQRNKGNFPGRFSGRQFSNSRSEMNVSTLELGDSALYLCASSLEHQPQHFGDGTRLSIL.

The CDR3 spells CASSTHVSNQPQHF. The CDR3 DNA reads TGTGCCAGTAGTACCCACGTTAGCAATCAGCCCCAGCATTTT. The chain uses TRBV19 and TRBJ1-5; no clear D gene. With 4 bases removed from V and 0 bases from J, the gap between germline ends came to 7 bases. This CDR3 spans 14 amino acids. Germline assignment: CDR1 LNHDA and CDR2 SQIVND (reference sequence).

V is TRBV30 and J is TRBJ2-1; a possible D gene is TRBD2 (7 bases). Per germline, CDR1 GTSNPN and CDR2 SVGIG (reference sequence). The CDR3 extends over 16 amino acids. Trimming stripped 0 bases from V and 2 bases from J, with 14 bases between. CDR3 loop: CAWSVYRRGPYNEQFF. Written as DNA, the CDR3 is TGTGCCTGGAGTGTCTATCGGCGGGGGCCCTACAATGAGCAGTTCTTC.

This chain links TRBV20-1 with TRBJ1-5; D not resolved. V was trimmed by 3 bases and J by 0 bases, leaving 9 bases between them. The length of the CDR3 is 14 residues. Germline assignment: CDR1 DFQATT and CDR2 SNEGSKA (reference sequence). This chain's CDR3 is CSASNFHSNQPQHF. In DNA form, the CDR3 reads TGCAGTGCTAGTAACTTTCATAGCAATCAGCCCCAGCATTTT.

The CDR3 coding sequence is TGTGCCAGCAGCTTATTACGGCAGGGGGCAGATACGCAGTATTTT. This gives the protein CASSLLRQGADTQYF. V gene TRBV7-6 combines with J gene TRBJ2-3; TRBD1 matches 7 bases. The CDR3 runs to 15 residues. Germline loops: CDR1 SGHVS, CDR2 FNYEAQ. V lost 2 bases and J lost 4; bases outside the gene matches: 6.